The T cell receptor beta chain described here comes from a study of cytomegalovirus exposure and HLA in healthy donors. Researchers ran the PCR with 60 Vbeta and 13 Jbeta primers. The table came from immunoSEQ multiplex PCR; TCRdb's copy has only in-frame clones and leaves some out. The listing records more than 90,000 clones. Deletions cut 0 bases from V and 0 bases from J, with 10 bases between. The CDR3 covers 16 residues. Per germline, CDR1 SGDLS and CDR2 YYNGEE. The TCR originated in a middle-aged man in good health and CMV-seropositive. The chain combines TRBV9 with TRBJ2-4; D unclear. The specimen was PBMCs. CDR3 sequence reads: CASSVGADLAKNIQYF. For the CDR3, the DNA is TGTGCCAGCAGCGTAGGGGCTGATCTAGCCAAAAACATTCAGTACTTC. Based on the CDR3 plus reference TRBV9 and TRBJ2-4, the full variable domain is DSGVTQTPKHLITATGQRVTLRCSPRSGDLSVYWYQQSLDQGLQFLIQYYNGEERAKGNILERFSAQQFPDLHSELNLSSLELGDSALYFCASSVGADLAKNIQYFGAGTRLSVL.